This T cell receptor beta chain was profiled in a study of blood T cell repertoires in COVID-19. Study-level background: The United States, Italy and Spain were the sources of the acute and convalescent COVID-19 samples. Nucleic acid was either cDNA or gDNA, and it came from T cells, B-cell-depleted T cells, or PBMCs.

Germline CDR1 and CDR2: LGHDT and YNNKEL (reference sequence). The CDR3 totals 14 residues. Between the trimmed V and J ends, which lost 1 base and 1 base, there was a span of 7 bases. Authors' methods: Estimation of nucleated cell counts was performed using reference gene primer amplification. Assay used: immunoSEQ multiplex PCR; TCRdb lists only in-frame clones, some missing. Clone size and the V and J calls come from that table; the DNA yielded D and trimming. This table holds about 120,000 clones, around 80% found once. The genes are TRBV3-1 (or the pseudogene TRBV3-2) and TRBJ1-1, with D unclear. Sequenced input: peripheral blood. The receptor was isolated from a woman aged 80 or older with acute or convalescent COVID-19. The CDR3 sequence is CASSQVSGNTEAFF. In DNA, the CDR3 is TGTGCCAGCAGCCAAGTTTCGGGGAACACTGAAGCTTTCTTT.